This TCR beta chain emerged from a study of blood T cell repertoires in COVID-19. The V end was cut by 1 base, the J end by 5 bases, with 14 bases between. The CDR3 extends over 15 amino acids. Germline-derived CDR1 and CDR2 are SGHTA and FQGNSA. As originally analysed: For nucleated cells, counts were estimated from reference gene primer amplification. Assay used: immunoSEQ multiplex PCR; TCRdb lists only in-frame clones, some missing. V and J calls and clone size are copied from that table; D and trimming were computed from the DNA. Among over 250,000 clones, 70% to 90% were seen once, and the ten largest hold more than 9.5%.

Sequencing input: peripheral blood. The receptor was derived from a woman aged 70-85 years with acute or convalescent COVID-19. This chain uses TRBV7-2 with TRBJ1-1; unclear D gene. The CDR3, as DNA: TGTGCCAGCAGCTTAGTAGCAACAACGTGGACTGAAGCTTTCTTT. This sequence encodes CASSLVATTWTEAFF.